This record covers a single TCR beta chain. The PCR was carried out with 60 Vbeta primers and 13 Jbeta primers. The table came from immunoSEQ multiplex PCR; TCRdb's copy has only in-frame clones and leaves some out. The specimen's table records some 130,000 clones. The CDR3 runs to 12 residues. Trimming left V 5 bases short and J 3 bases short, with 8 bases between. Germline values: CDR1 MNHEY, CDR2 SMNVEV (reference sequence). These data originate in a study of cytomegalovirus exposure and HLA in healthy donors. Study as a whole: About 85 million unique TCR sequences came from HLA-typed donors in an early release.

The chain couples TRBV27 to TRBJ2-7; D remains ambiguous. Sequencing was done on a sample of PBMCs. This TCR was recovered from a woman in her thirties or forties in good health and CMV-seropositive. Written as DNA, the CDR3 is TGTGCCAGCAGTGGCCCCCTCTACGAGCAGTACTTC. Its protein is CASSGPLYEQYF.